This is a list of T cell receptor beta chains from one sample in a study of response to subunit inactivated influenza vaccine. Using its own MiXCR run on the RT-PCR reads, TCRdb lists one record per CDR3 protein. The sample has roughly 790,000 distinct CDR3 sequences; about 20% are singletons. Sequences were derived from PBMCs from blood, sampled 5 days after vaccination. The receptors were gathered from a man aged 50-59 years who received an inactivated influenza vaccine. CDR3s include the opening cysteine and the closing phenylalanine or tryptophan. The order of the fields is J gene, clone size, D gene, V gene, CDR3 protein, CDR3 DNA. A D gene is named only where the DNA matches it firmly. A row's size may be missing; if present it is once, few, many or a size class.

>TRBJ2-2|many|-|TRBV11-2
CASSSNFGNGELFF
TGTGCCAGCAGCTCCAATTTTGGCAATGGGGAGCTGTTTTTT
>TRBJ1-2|-|-|TRBV29-1
CSVGPGAYGYTF
TGCAGCGTTGGCCCAGGAGCCTATGGCTACACCTTC
>TRBJ2-7|once|TRBD2|TRBV6-2/TRBV6-3
CASSYSRKGGLAGGSYEQYF
TGTGCCAGCAGTTACTCTCGGAAGGGGGGACTAGCGGGAGGTAGTTACGAGCAGTACTTC
>TRBJ2-7|-|TRBD2|TRBV19
CASSPAFGSGADEQYF
TGTGCCAGTAGTCCCGCTTTTGGCAGCGGGGCCGACGAGCAGTACTTC
>TRBJ2-7|-|-|TRBV15
CATSLRPGHRPHEQYF
TGTGCCACCAGCCTGCGGCCGGGCCATCGGCCACACGAGCAGTACTTC
>TRBJ2-7|-|-|TRBV20-1
CSARAGAGFWEDPYEQYF
TGCAGTGCTAGGGCCGGGGCCGGTTTTTGGGAGGACCCCTACGAGCAGTACTTC
>TRBJ2-7|few|TRBD2|TRBV4-2
CASSQDKGLAASYEQYF
TGTGCCAGCAGCCAAGATAAGGGCCTAGCGGCCTCCTACGAGCAGTACTTC
>TRBJ2-5|-|TRBD2|TRBV7-2
CASSLLRRGQETQYF
TGTGCCAGCAGCCTATTGAGGCGGGGGCAAGAGACCCAGTACTTC
>TRBJ1-1|-|-|TRBV30
CAWSVLWKETEAFF
TGTGCCTGGAGTGTACTTTGGAAGGAGACTGAAGCTTTCTTT
>TRBJ2-5|-|-|TRBV6-2/TRBV6-3
CASTGPQETQYF
TGTGCCAGTACCGGTCCCCAAGAGACCCAGTACTTC
>TRBJ2-7|-|TRBD2|TRBV7-2
CASSFRLAGEPEQYF
TGTGCCAGCAGCTTCCGGCTAGCGGGAGAACCCGAGCAGTACTTC
>TRBJ2-1|-|TRBD2|TRBV24-1
CATSGRLAGFNEQFF
TGTGCCACCAGTGGGAGGCTAGCGGGATTCAATGAGCAGTTCTTC
>TRBJ2-3|-|TRBD2|TRBV29-1
CSVEDPSGRAADTQYF
TGCAGCGTTGAAGATCCTAGCGGGAGGGCCGCAGATACGCAGTATTTT
>TRBJ2-3|few|TRBD2|TRBV2
CASSEGLAGGGIDTQYF
TGTGCCAGCAGTGAAGGGCTAGCGGGGGGAGGTATAGATACGCAGTATTTT
>TRBJ2-1|few|-|TRBV30
CAWSVLRGSNEQFF
TGTGCCTGGAGTGTACTACGGGGTAGCAATGAGCAGTTCTTC
>TRBJ2-5|few|TRBD1|TRBV12-3/TRBV12-4
CASRHARGRGPETQYF
TGTGCCAGCAGGCACGCGCGGGGCAGGGGGCCAGAGACCCAGTACTTC
>TRBJ1-5|-|-|TRBV4-2
CASSQEARGVQPQHF
TGTGCCAGCAGCCAAGAGGCCAGGGGCGTTCAGCCCCAGCATTTT
>TRBJ2-2|few|-|TRBV6-5
CASSSSGAGELFF
TGTGCCAGCAGTTCCTCGGGGGCCGGGGAGCTGTTTTTT
>TRBJ1-3|few|-|TRBV6-1
CAIGTPGNTIYF
TGTGCCATCGGGACACCCGGAAACACCATATATTTT
>TRBJ1-1|-|-|TRBV20-1
CSARRNTRAEAFF
TGCAGTGCTAGACGTAATACCAGGGCTGAAGCTTTCTTT
>TRBJ1-6|few|-|TRBV20-1
CSAALDSPLHF
TGCAGTGCCGCCCTCGATTCACCCCTCCACTTT
>TRBJ1-1|many|TRBD1|TRBV27
CASKGAGGHTEAFF
TGTGCCAGCAAGGGGGCAGGGGGACACACTGAAGCTTTCTTT
>TRBJ1-2|-|-|TRBV9
CASSKQGGHGYTF
TGTGCCAGCAGCAAACAGGGTGGGCATGGCTACACCTTC
>TRBJ1-1|-|-|TRBV7-9
CASSFDGNTQAFF
TGTGCCAGCAGCTTCGACGGTAACACTCAAGCTTTCTTT
>TRBJ2-5|many|TRBD1|TRBV28
CASSLGQGLEQETQYF
TGTGCCAGCAGTCTTGGACAGGGTCTCGAGCAAGAGACCCAGTACTTC
>TRBJ2-1|-|TRBD2|TRBV5-1
CASSLSPGLAGTNEQFF
TGCGCCAGCAGCTTGTCCCCGGGACTAGCGGGGACAAATGAGCAGTTCTTC
>TRBJ2-3|few|-|TRBV7-8
CASSLMQGRLPHLSTDTQYF
TGTGCCAGCAGCTTAATGCAGGGGCGACTACCGCACCTTAGCACAGATACGCAGTATTTT
>TRBJ2-7|many|TRBD2|TRBV7-2
CASRGGSYYEQYF
TGTGCCAGCAGGGGGGGGAGCTACTACGAGCAGTACTTC
>TRBJ1-5|few|-|TRBV12-3/TRBV12-4
CASSLNLGSGQPQHF
TGTGCCAGCAGTTTAAACCTGGGCTCGGGTCAGCCCCAGCATTTT
>TRBJ2-5|-|-|TRBV5-1
CASTVAALFQETQYF
TGCGCCAGCACCGTCGCGGCCCTATTCCAAGAGACCCAGTACTTC
>TRBJ2-7|-|TRBD2|TRBV27
CASSFRTSGNSYEQYF
TGTGCCAGCAGTTTCCGGACTAGCGGAAACTCCTACGAGCAGTACTTC
>TRBJ1-1|once|-|TRBV11-1
CASSPVTEAFF
TGTGCCAGCAGCCCCGTCACTGAAGCTTTCTTT
>TRBJ2-1|few|TRBD2|TRBV18
CASSFDRLAGGNEQFF
TGTGCCAGCTCATTCGACCGACTAGCGGGAGGGAATGAGCAGTTCTTC
>TRBJ2-7|few|TRBD2|TRBV11-2
CASSLSAASGRASYEQYF
TGTGCCAGCAGCTTATCAGCTGCTAGCGGGAGGGCCTCTTACGAGCAGTACTTC
>TRBJ2-3|many|-|TRBV18
CASSPRAASTDTQYF
TGTGCCAGCTCACCACGGGCAGCTAGCACAGATACGCAGTATTTT
>TRBJ2-1|few|-|TRBV2
CASSVTDTYNEQFF
TGTGCCAGCAGTGTTACAGACACTTACAATGAGCAGTTCTTC
>TRBJ2-3|-|TRBD2|TRBV29-1
CSVAGTSGGRTDTQYF
TGCAGCGTGGCCGGGACTAGCGGGGGGAGGACAGATACGCAGTATTTT
>TRBJ2-7|many|-|TRBV27
CASSPEGQRASYEQYF
TGTGCCAGCAGCCCCGAGGGGCAAAGGGCGAGTTACGAGCAGTACTTC
>TRBJ2-3|few|-|TRBV4-3
CASSQQTGDTQYF
TGCGCCAGCAGCCAGCAGACAGGAGATACGCAGTATTTT
>TRBJ1-5|-|TRBD1|TRBV27
CASTHSDRRNQPQHF
TGTGCCAGCACCCATTCGGACAGGAGGAATCAGCCCCAGCATTTT
>TRBJ2-1|-|TRBD1|TRBV10-2
CASSGGQDPLGVREQFF
TGCGCCAGCAGTGGGGGACAGGACCCTTTGGGGGTAAGGGAGCAGTTCTTC
>TRBJ2-7|few|-|TRBV15
CATSRALSSYEQYF
TGTGCCACCAGCAGAGCCTTGTCCTCCTACGAGCAGTACTTC
>TRBJ2-2|many|-|TRBV20-1
CSAYAGYMNTGELFF
TGCAGTGCTTATGCAGGTTACATGAACACCGGGGAGCTGTTTTTT
>TRBJ1-5|few|TRBD1|TRBV27
CASSLRQGFNQPQHF
TGTGCCAGCAGTTTAAGACAGGGTTTCAATCAGCCCCAGCATTTT
>TRBJ2-7|-|-|TRBV6-2/TRBV6-3
CASSVAEYEQYF
TGTGCCAGCAGCGTAGCGGAGTACGAGCAGTACTTC
>TRBJ1-5|-|-|TRBV10-3
CAISEWFQGEEGQPQHF
TGTGCCATCAGTGAGTGGTTCCAGGGTGAAGAGGGTCAGCCCCAGCATTTT
>TRBJ1-1|few|-|TRBV10-3
CAISDELSTEAFF
TGTGCCATCAGTGATGAGCTTTCCACTGAAGCTTTCTTT
>TRBJ2-1|-|-|TRBV28
CASSLSEVWEYNEQFF
TGTGCCAGCAGTTTATCCGAAGTGTGGGAATACAATGAGCAGTTCTTC